Given below is one T cell receptor beta chain in context. Its binding antigen is unknown. No much larger clone exists at a distance of one base, and base qualities are not known. The sample comes from a study of T cell responses to AZD1222 COVID-19 vaccine (dated by TCRdb to the early 2020s). With regard to the full study: TCR sequencing covered about 230 trial participants: 200 to 220 given two doses of AZD1222 and 26 given two doses of MenACWY control vaccine. Enrollment into the trials was organized by age into subgroups of 18-55, 56-69 and 70-plus years, and those subgroups contained about 160, 30 and 59 TCR-sequenced participants, respectively. Here is what the overall study found, with its caveats: Reportedly, close to half of the unique spike-specific TCRs recognized epitopes lying outside the regions that are mutated in the B.1.351 and B.1.1.7 variants. In the small 56-69-year group, the increase in depth fell short of significance, most likely because of low power. Most participants were white British and females outnumbered males, and the authors suggested that clonal diversity may have been underestimated. Conclusions about previously exposed vaccinees are limited, since just five to seven AZD1222 recipients were seropositive for SARS-CoV-2 at baseline. The vaccine-associated CD4 TCRs covered the entire spike protein, and the dominant responses fell in regions 160-218 and 743-854. Because no day 14 peak-response samples were available, repertoires were characterized only after the peak T cell response. A significant rise in spike-specific TCR breadth and depth was observed after two AZD1222 doses relative to day 0 and relative to MenACWY recipients.

The CDR3 regions of human TCRbeta chains were analyzed by immunosequencing. In the source study's methods: TCRs in the repertoires were compared against a reference library of SARS-CoV-2-specific TCRs that had been generated with the MIRA antigen-specificity platform. Breadth was defined as the fraction of unique TCRs that were SARS-CoV-2-associated. Depth was defined as the fraction of total T cells that were SARS-CoV-2-associated. Using the MIRA data, each spike-specific TCR was mapped to the spike region that the TCR reacts to and placed in a CD4 or CD8 class. Log10-transformed breadth and depth values were compared by one-way ANOVA with Sidak's multiple comparisons tests. TCRdb stores this immuneACCESS table with in-frame sequences only. Part of the clones is absent; in the studies checked, under half of the shortfall reflects unresolved V genes, and no reason is known for the rest. V, J and clone size derive from that table, while D and trimming were established from the DNA sequence. The sample records about 94,000 clones, 85% of which are singletons. About 4.5% of the sample lies in the top ten.

In light of the paper, this sample's time point label describes: about 28 days (+/-7) after the second vaccine dose. AZD1222 recipients whose second dose came at about 4 weeks and those whose second dose came at about 12 weeks were combined into one group, since spike-specific TCR depth and breadth did not differ between the two schedules. The vaccinee samples were drawn from two UK trials, COV001 and COV002, one of which was a single-blind randomized controlled phase 2/3 trial testing AZD1222 (ChAdOx1 nCoV-19) in healthy adults. For TCRbeta chain sequencing, PBMC samples were collected from trial participants at day 0 and at day 28 after the second dose. Clipping removes 8 bases from V and 6 bases from J, with 13 as the unmatched junction base count. CDR1 and CDR2 were assigned from the germline V gene (reference sequence) as LNHDA and SQIVND. Including the terminal cysteine and phenylalanine, the CDR3 comprises 15 residues. Just the 45-base CDR3 DNA is kept, in frame starting at base 1.

The specimen was peripheral blood, collected 28 days after the second AZD1222 dose. The chain uses TRBV19 and TRBJ2-7, and 10 bases in between align with TRBD2. The receptor was isolated from an adult who received the AZD1222 COVID-19 vaccine. In nucleotide form, the sequence is TGTGCCAGTCGGGGTTTAGCGGGAGGAGGAGGCGAGCAGTACTTC. Translated, this is CASRGLAGGGGEQYF. Where the CDR3 stops, the reference TRBV19 and TRBJ2-7 genes take over; the full variable domain is DGGITQSPKYLFRKEGQNVTLSCEQNLNHDAMYWYRQDPGQGLRLIYYSQIVNDFQKGDIAEGYSVSREKKESFPLTVTSAQKNPTAFYLCASRGLAGGGGEQYFGPGTRLTVT.